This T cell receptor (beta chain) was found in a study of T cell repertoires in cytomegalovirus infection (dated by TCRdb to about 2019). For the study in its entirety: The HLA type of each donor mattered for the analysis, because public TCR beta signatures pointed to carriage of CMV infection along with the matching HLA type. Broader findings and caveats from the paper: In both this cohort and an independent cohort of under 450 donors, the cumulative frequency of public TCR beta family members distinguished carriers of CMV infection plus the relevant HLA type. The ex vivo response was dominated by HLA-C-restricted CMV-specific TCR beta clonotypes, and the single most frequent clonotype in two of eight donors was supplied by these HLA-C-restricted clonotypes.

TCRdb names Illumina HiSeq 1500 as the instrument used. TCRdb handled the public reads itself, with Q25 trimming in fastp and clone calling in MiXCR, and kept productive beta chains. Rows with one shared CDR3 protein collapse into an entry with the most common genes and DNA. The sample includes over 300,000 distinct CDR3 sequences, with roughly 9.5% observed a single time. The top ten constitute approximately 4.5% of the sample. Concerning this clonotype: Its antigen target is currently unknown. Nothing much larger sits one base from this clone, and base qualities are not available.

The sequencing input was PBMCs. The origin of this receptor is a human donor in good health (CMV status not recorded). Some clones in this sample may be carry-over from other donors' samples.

The CDR3 region reads CASSQQAQNTEAFF. The sequence in DNA is TGTGCCAGCTCCCAACAGGCACAGAACACTGAAGCTTTCTTT. The chain links TRBV18 with TRBJ1-1, with a tentative D gene TRBD1 over 5 matching bases. CDR1 is given as KGHSH and CDR2 as LQKENI, both from the germline V gene. The cysteine opens and the phenylalanine closes a CDR3 of 14 amino acids. Only the CDR3 region is kept as DNA, spanning 42 bases read in frame from base 1. Trimming at the junction amounts to 6 bases on V and 1 base on J, and the germline ends lie 12 bases apart.